This T cell receptor (beta chain) was observed in a study of blood T cells in healthy people across ages. A J-beta primer mix and a sample-barcoded 5' primer were used in a second PCR of roughly 7 to 12 cycles. Each CDR3 protein gets one entry after TCRdb re-called the 5' RACE reads with MiXCR. The sample holds about 640,000 distinct CDR3 sequences; roughly 50% are singletons and the top ten take 35% to 40%. The length of the CDR3 is 15 residues. J was trimmed by 5 bases and V by 0 bases; bases with no gene match: 4. CDR1 WSHSY and CDR2 SAAADI come from the germline V gene. The source is a man aged 60 to 75 in good health. Specimen: blood. V usage is TRBV10-2 and J usage is TRBJ2-5, with 9 bases identical to TRBD1. In DNA form, the CDR3 reads TGCGCCAGCAGTGAGTCCGGGACAGGGCACGAGACCCAGTACTTC. It translates to CASSESGTGHETQYF.